This TCR beta chain is from a study of cytomegalovirus exposure and HLA in healthy donors. Of note for this clone: Its matching antigen is unknown.

Overall study findings and caveats: What a later analysis showed was that several of the most significant clusters appeared linked to common viral pathogens. TCR beta chain V- and J-gene trimming was linked, in a later analysis, to a missense variant in DCLRE1C. Serostatus for CMV was the only available immune exposure information. The number of N-insertions in an Asian-associated ancestry cluster was reportedly below the approximately 700-donor mean in a later analysis.

60 Vbeta and 13 Jbeta primers were used in PCR. Clones were sequenced by immunoSEQ multiplex PCR, and TCRdb holds only the in-frame ones, with some missing. The table includes 100,000 to 150,000 clones, 70% to 85% detected once. Trimming pared 3 bases from V and 5 bases from J, leaving 15 bases between. CDR1 is LNHNV and CDR2 is YYDKDF in the germline V gene (reference sequence). This CDR3 has 15 residues. This TCR came from a boy between 10 and 17 years old in good health and CMV-seronegative. The chain has TRBV15 and TRBJ2-3; tentative D call: TRBD1 (5 bases). The sample was PBMCs. CDR3: CATSSEMTVGDTQYF. In nucleotides, the CDR3 is TGTGCCACCAGCAGTGAAATGACAGTGGGAGATACGCAGTATTTT.